This T cell receptor beta chain is drawn from a study of cytomegalovirus exposure and HLA in healthy donors. Losses at the gene ends were 2 bases for V and 6 bases for J; bases not matched to a gene: 7. Germline CDR1 is SGHVS and CDR2 is FQNEAQ. This CDR3 spans 16 amino acids. A multiplex PCR was run with 60 Vbeta primers and 13 Jbeta primers. Here immunoSEQ multiplex PCR was the method, and the copy in TCRdb shows in-frame clones only, minus some. The sample has 140,000 or so clones, 80% to 90% seen once. The clonotype comes from a woman aged 40 to 50 in good health and CMV-seropositive. The source material was PBMCs. The V and J genes are TRBV7-8 and TRBJ2-1, with 10 positions matching TRBD1. This CDR3 is CASSLLGGTGANEQFF. The CDR3 nucleotides read TGTGCCAGCAGCTTACTGGGAGGGACAGGGGCCAATGAGCAGTTCTTC.